This TCR beta chain was obtained from a study of cytomegalovirus exposure and HLA in healthy donors. Whole-study results and caveats: Most TCR sequences were seen very rarely across donors, but some public TCRs occurred in many.

This table comes from immunoSEQ multiplex PCR, and its TCRdb copy is limited to in-frame clones, with some not included. This sample has about 240,000 clones, with about 90% found just once. With regard to this clone: Its specificity is not known.

Germline CDR1 and CDR2: MNHNS and SASEGT. The CDR3 spans 17 residues. Trimming pared 2 bases from V and 0 bases from J, leaving 14 bases between. Sequenced material: PBMCs. The V gene is TRBV6-1, the J gene TRBJ1-5, with D possibly being TRBD1 (5 bases). This TCR was recovered from a woman aged 25 to 39 in good health and CMV-seropositive. The CDR3 coding sequence is TGTGCCAGCAGTGAACTGGGGGGATCTTATAGCAATCAGCCCCAGCATTTT. Translated, it gives CASSELGGSYSNQPQHF.